A single sample is the source of the 13 T cell receptor beta chains below, sequenced in a study of blood T cell repertoires in COVID-19. This table comes from immunoSEQ multiplex PCR, and its TCRdb copy is limited to in-frame clones, with some not included. The sample carries approximately 170,000 clones, approximately 77% recorded once. Material for sequencing was peripheral blood. These receptors were collected from a woman aged 80 or over with active or convalescent COVID-19.

The chain is built from TRBV19 and TRBJ2-2; possibly TRBD2 for D (7 bases). V was cut by 5 bases and J by 4 bases, with 17 bases left in between. The germline V gene encodes CDR1 LNHDA and CDR2 SQIVND (reference sequence). This CDR3 region has 16 residues. The CDR3 DNA is TGTGCCAGTAGTCCCTTGCGGGGGCGAGTCACCGGGGAGCTGTTTTTT. Its protein product is CASSPLRGRVTGELFF.

This chain connects TRBV7-3 to TRBJ1-3; possible D gene TRBD1, 5 bases. V was pared by 5 bases and J by 3 bases, with 8 bases between. Germline V gives CDR1 SGHTA, CDR2 FQGTGA. This CDR3 is built from 13 residues. This chain's CDR3 is CASSRGNGNTIYF. The CDR3 nucleotides read TGTGCCAGCAGCCGGGGGAATGGAAACACCATATATTTT.

This chain connects TRBV24-1 to TRBJ2-5; a possible D gene is TRBD2 (6 bases). Trimming removed 4 bases at V and 0 bases at J, with 14 bases between. Germline V gene sequence: CDR1 KGHDR, CDR2 SFDVKD. CDR3 length equals 16 residues. The CDR3 coding sequence is TGTGCCACCAGTGACCCTGTGGGGGGAAACCAAGAGACCCAGTACTTC. Amino acids: CATSDPVGGNQETQYF.

This clone was picked up one time. The chain couples TRBV7-3 to TRBJ2-2; D is unclear. From germline, CDR1 is SGHTA and CDR2 FQGTGA. Trimming pared 2 bases from V and 4 bases from J, leaving 8 bases between. The CDR3 extends over 14 amino acids. The CDR3 reads CASSLGTRTGELFF. The DNA of the CDR3 is TGTGCCAGCAGCTTAGGCACCCGCACCGGGGAGCTGTTTTTT.

The V and J genes are TRBV2 and TRBJ2-1; D is undetermined. CDR1 SNHLY and CDR2 FYNNEI come from the germline V gene. This CDR3 has 11 amino acids. V was cut by 5 bases and J by 4 bases, with 3 bases left in between. CDR3 in amino acids: CASSLYNEQFF. The CDR3 DNA is TGTGCCAGCAGTTTATACAATGAGCAGTTCTTC. Based on the CDR3 plus reference TRBV2 and TRBJ2-1, the full variable domain is EPEVTQTPSHQVTQMGQEVILRCVPISNHLYFYWYRQILGQKVEFLVSFYNNEISEKSEIFDDQFSVERPDGSNFTLKIRSTKLEDSAMYFCASSLYNEQFFGPGTRLTVL.

The V call is TRBV20-1, the J call TRBJ2-6; 7 nucleotides match TRBD1. The length of the CDR3 is 14 residues. The germline CDR1 and CDR2 sequences are DFQATT and SNEGSKA (reference sequence). V shed 3 bases and J 2 bases; nucleotides not matched to a gene: 1. In nucleotides, the CDR3 is TGCAGTGCTAGTGGGACAGCTGGGGCCAACGTCCTGACTTTC. It translates to CSASGTAGANVLTF.

Note on this clone: This sample includes further DNA sequences coding for the same CDR3. CDR3 region: CASRGTSGTSYEQYF. CDR3 DNA sequence: TGTGCCAGCAGGGGGACTAGCGGGACTTCCTACGAGCAGTACTTC. The V call is TRBV7-9, the J call TRBJ2-7, with 13 bases identical to TRBD2. The germline V gene encodes CDR1 SEHNR and CDR2 FQNEAQ (reference sequence). The CDR3 sequence is 15 residues long. The V gene end was trimmed by 6 bases and the J gene end by 1 base; junction bases not matched to a gene: 3.

The J gene is TRBJ1-5, the V gene TRBV19; D gene ambiguous. The CDR3 is made up of 13 amino acids. The germline CDR1 and CDR2 sequences are LNHDA and SQIVND (reference sequence). Trimming cost V 7 bases and J 1 base, with 8 bases left between them. The CDR3 loop is CASNPRSNQPQHF. CDR3 DNA: TGTGCCAGTAACCCTAGGAGCAATCAGCCCCAGCATTTT.

This rearrangement joins TRBV2 to TRBJ2-7; 10 positions match TRBD1. Germline V gives CDR1 SNHLY, CDR2 FYNNEI. The CDR3 runs 15 residues. Losses at the gene ends were 6 bases for V and 3 bases for J; bases not matched to a gene: 8. The CDR3 is CASRFTGQGDYEQYF. CDR3 coding DNA: TGTGCCAGCAGGTTTACAGGACAGGGGGACTACGAGCAGTACTTC.

Many counts were recorded for this clone. The CDR3 bases are TGTGCCAGCAGCATGGGACAGGGAAACAATGAGCAGTTCTTC. It yields the protein CASSMGQGNNEQFF. The V gene is TRBV12-1, the J gene TRBJ2-1; the table assigns TRBD1, which was not confirmed against the DNA. TRBV12-1 represents a pseudogene. The CDR3 has 14 residues.

There are a few counts of this clone. V usage is TRBV5-8 and J usage is TRBJ1-2; no firm D call. The CDR3 runs to 14 residues. Trimming removed 5 bases from V and 8 bases from J, with 19 bases in between. Germline V gene data show CDR1 as SGHTS and CDR2 as YDEGEE. CDR3 protein: CASRARGEPAGYTF. The CDR3 DNA sequence: TGTGCCAGCAGGGCGCGGGGAGAGCCAGCGGGCTACACCTTC.

This clone was recorded only once. This chain links TRBV7-9 with TRBJ2-7; TRBD1 matches at 8 bases. The CDR3 loop spans 14 amino acids. V lost 4 bases and J lost 2; bases outside the gene matches: 4. Germline V gives CDR1 SEHNR, CDR2 FQNEAQ (reference sequence). The CDR3 reads CASSSDRVTYEQYF. In DNA, the CDR3 is TGTGCCAGCAGCTCGGACAGGGTTACCTACGAGCAGTACTTC.

This rearrangement joins TRBV13 to TRBJ1-2; 8 bases are a match to TRBD1. Germline assignment: CDR1 PRHDT and CDR2 FYEKMQ (reference sequence). Germline trimming cut 2 bases from V and 5 bases from J; bases unmatched to any gene: 7. The CDR3 has 15 amino acids. DNA for the CDR3: TGTGCCAGCAGCTTAAGCGGACAGGGAATTTATGGCTACACCTTC. Its translation: CASSLSGQGIYGYTF.